Following are 8 T cell receptor beta chains from one sample sequenced in a study of blood T cells in healthy people across ages. The second PCR ran about 7 to 12 cycles with a sample-barcoded 5' primer and J-beta primers. MiXCR, applied by TCRdb to the 5' RACE reads, yields one record per CDR3 protein. Of hundreds of thousands of distinct CDR3 sequences in the sample, around 46% are singletons; the top ten hold around 15%. Sequenced material: blood. These receptors came from a man between 25 and 39 years old in good health.

This clonotype was found many times. This rearrangement joins TRBV20-1 to TRBJ1-4; TRBD1 matches 11 bases. V was pared by 3 bases and J by 7 bases, with 4 bases of the junction left unmatched. Germline V gene data show CDR1 as DFQATT and CDR2 as SNEGSKA (reference sequence). The CDR3 has 14 amino acids. CDR3 protein: CSARPGTGGEKLFF. CDR3 nucleotides: TGCAGTGCTAGGCCCGGGACAGGGGGTGAAAAACTGTTTTTT.

V usage is TRBV5-1 and J usage is TRBJ2-3; either TRBD1 or TRBD2 may fit D (6 bases each). Germline CDR1 is SGHRS and CDR2 is YFSETQ. There are 15 residues in the CDR3. Deletions cut 4 bases from V and 0 bases from J, with 12 bases between. As DNA, the CDR3 is TGCGCCAGCAGCCAGGGGACTGATAGCACAGATACGCAGTATTTT. It specifies CASSQGTDSTDTQYF.

The chain uses TRBV12-3 or TRBV12-4 and TRBJ2-7; 11 nucleotides agree with TRBD1. Trimming cost V 5 bases and J 2 bases; bases outside gene matches: 5. CDR3 length equals 15 residues. CDR3 region: CASSRRTGGPYEQYF. CDR3 DNA sequence: TGTGCCAGCAGTCGACGGACAGGGGGCCCCTACGAGCAGTACTTC.

There are a few counts of this clonotype. V usage is TRBV16 and J usage is TRBJ1-1; D is possibly TRBD1 (6 bases). CDR3 size: 15 residues. The V and J ends lost 3 bases and 4 bases respectively, with 15 bases between them. Germline CDR1 KGHSY, CDR2 FQNENV. CDR3 nucleotides: TGTGCCAGCAGCCACACACAGGGAGGCGGCACTGAAGCTTTCTTT. Protein: CASSHTQGGGTEAFF.

V and J are TRBV7-9 and TRBJ2-6, with 7 positions matching TRBD1. Germline CDR1 reads SEHNR; CDR2 reads FQNEAQ (reference sequence). This CDR3 region has 19 residues. V was pared by 1 base and J by 2 bases, with 11 bases of the junction left unmatched. The CDR3 DNA sequence: TGTGCCAGCAGCTTAGGAGCGACAAGGGGGCGTCCTGGGGCCAACGTCCTGACTTTC. Protein product: CASSLGATRGRPGANVLTF. The full variable domain, in which reference TRBV7-9 and TRBJ2-6 provide the parts outside the CDR3, is DTGVSQNPRHKITKRGQNVTFRCDPISEHNRLYWYRQTLGQGPEFLTYFQNEAQLEKSRLLSDRFSAERPKGSFSTLEIQRTEQGDSAMYLCASSLGATRGRPGANVLTFGAGSRLTVL.

V usage is TRBV4-2 and J usage is TRBJ2-3, with 8 nucleotides matching TRBD2. CDR1 is LGHNA, CDR2 YNFKEQ, per germline. The CDR3 sequence is 16 residues long. The junction had 4 bases not matched to a gene; V was cut back by 0 bases and J by 2 bases. The CDR3 loop reads CASSQDAAGDTDTQYF. The DNA for the CDR3 is TGTGCCAGCAGCCAAGATGCAGCGGGGGACACAGATACGCAGTATTTT.

This chain links TRBV28 with TRBJ1-1; possible D gene TRBD1, 5 bases. The CDR3 spans 15 residues. The germline V gene has CDR1 MDHEN and CDR2 SYDVKM. Trimming stripped 7 bases from V and 1 base from J, with 16 bases between. DNA for the CDR3: TGTGCCAGCAACTTACTTTTGCAGGGGAACACTGAAGCTTTCTTT. Residues: CASNLLLQGNTEAFF.

This clonotype came up once. The CDR3 DNA is TGCGCCAGCAGTACCCAAAGGGCGGGGGGCTACAATGAGCAGTTCTTC. As protein: CASSTQRAGGYNEQFF. The V gene is TRBV10-2, the J gene TRBJ2-1; 8 bases agree with TRBD2. This CDR3 is 16 amino acids long. Germline CDR1 WSHSY, CDR2 SAAADI. V shed 5 bases and J 3 bases; nucleotides not matched to a gene: 9.